These 13 T cell receptor beta chains were sequenced from one sample in a study of CD8 T cells in Susac syndrome. Reverse transcription of about 0.45 to 1 ug RNA was carried out with random hexamers. MiXCR, applied by TCRdb to the immunoSEQ multiplex PCR reads, yields one record per CDR3 protein. Of about 190,000 distinct CDR3 sequences listed, around 95% are singletons. Sequenced sample: CD4+ T cells from PBMCs. These receptors came from a human donor with Susac syndrome.

The chain combines TRBV3-1 with TRBJ2-7; the D is unclear. The CDR3 is 15 residues long. Trimming pared 4 bases from V and 3 bases from J, leaving 16 bases between. CDR1 is LGHDT and CDR2 is YNNKEL in the germline V gene (reference sequence). In nucleotides, the CDR3 is TGTGCCAGCAGCCCGCGGCGGTCTACCTTCTACGAGCAGTACTTC. Its translation: CASSPRRSTFYEQYF.

This chain connects TRBV7-9 to TRBJ1-2; 7 nucleotides match TRBD1. V shed 5 bases and J 4 bases; nucleotides not matched to a gene: 7. Germline CDR1 reads SEHNR; CDR2 reads FQNEAQ (reference sequence). This CDR3 has 14 amino acids. DNA for the CDR3: TGTGCCAGCAGCCCCCCGGGACAGATCTATGGCTACACCTTC. Translating it yields CASSPPGQIYGYTF. Together with reference TRBV7-9 and TRBJ1-2, the CDR3 gives the full variable domain: DTGVSQNPRHKITKRGQNVTFRCDPISEHNRLYWYRQTLGQGPEFLTYFQNEAQLEKSRLLSDRFSAERPKGSFSTLEIQRTEQGDSAMYLCASSPPGQIYGYTFGSGTRLTVV.

The chain is built from TRBV20-1 and TRBJ2-7, with D possibly being TRBD2 (5 bases). Trimming removed 0 bases from V and 6 bases from J, with 18 bases in between. This CDR3 region has 15 residues. In germline, CDR1 is DFQATT, CDR2 SNEGSKA (reference sequence). The CDR3 spells CSAREPADAFGEQYF. The CDR3 DNA sequence: TGCAGTGCTAGAGAACCAGCGGACGCCTTTGGCGAGCAGTACTTC.

This chain links TRBV9 with TRBJ1-5; D call uncertain. This CDR3 has 15 amino acids. Germline CDR1 and CDR2: SGDLS and YYNGEE. With 0 bases removed from V and 0 bases from J, the gap between germline ends came to 7 bases. The CDR3 spells CASSVGPNSNQPQHF. For the CDR3, the DNA is TGTGCCAGCAGCGTAGGGCCAAATAGCAATCAGCCCCAGCATTTT.

The chain uses TRBV7-3 and TRBJ1-1; tentatively, D is TRBD1 (6 bases). Germline V CDR1 and CDR2: SGHTA, FQGTGA. Trimming removed 1 base at V and 5 bases at J, with 17 bases between. There are 16 residues in the CDR3. The CDR3 reads CASSLRGGLVGTEAFF. For the CDR3, the DNA is TGTGCCAGCAGCTTAAGGGGGGGGCTCGTAGGTACTGAAGCTTTCTTT.

The chain recombines TRBV25-1 with TRBJ2-2; D is perhaps TRBD1 (6 bases). V dropped 3 bases and J dropped 6 bases, with 8 bases sitting between them. CDR3 length: 13 amino acids. Germline CDR1 is MGHDK and CDR2 is SYGVNS. This CDR3 is CASSDPGAGELFF. CDR3 in DNA: TGTGCCAGCAGTGATCCAGGGGCCGGGGAGCTGTTTTTT.

The chain is built from TRBV21-1 and TRBJ2-5; TRBD1 was called by the table and not checked on the DNA. TRBV21-1 counts as a pseudogene. This CDR3 spans 15 amino acids. CDR3 DNA sequence: TGTGCCAGCAGCAAAAGGGGGCCAGCCGAAGAGACCCAGTACTTC. This gives the protein CASSKRGPAEETQYF.

V gene TRBV3-1 combines with J gene TRBJ1-2; D is uncertain. V gave up 1 base and J gave up 8 bases, with 8 bases separating them. The CDR3 is made up of 12 amino acids. Per the germline V gene, CDR1 is LGHDT and CDR2 is YNNKEL (reference sequence). CDR3 coding DNA: TGTGCCAGCAGCCAAGCCGCGGAGGGCTACACCTTC. Amino acid sequence: CASSQAAEGYTF.

The rearrangement joins TRBV9 to TRBJ2-3; D may be TRBD2 (5 bases). The CDR3 covers 15 residues. Deletions cut 0 bases from V and 4 bases from J, with 12 bases between. From germline, CDR1 is SGDLS and CDR2 YYNGEE. The CDR3 region has the DNA TGTGCCAGCAGCGTAGCTGGGGAGCGAGCAGATACGCAGTATTTT. It codes for CASSVAGERADTQYF.

V is TRBV7-2 and J is TRBJ1-1; D is uncertain. Deletions cut 3 bases from V and 0 bases from J, with 8 bases between. The CDR3 has 14 amino acids. Germline assignment: CDR1 SGHTA and CDR2 FQGNSA. CDR3 loop: CASSFSRMNTEAFF. CDR3 in DNA: TGTGCCAGCAGCTTCTCCAGAATGAACACTGAAGCTTTCTTT.

V usage is TRBV18 and J usage is TRBJ2-1; 13 bases fit TRBD2. Germline trimming cut 4 bases from V and 5 bases from J; bases unmatched to any gene: 2. Germline lookup yields CDR1 KGHSH and CDR2 LQKENI. This CDR3 has 15 amino acids. CDR3 in DNA: TGTGCCAGCTCACAACTAGCGGGAGGGGACAATGAGCAGTTCTTC. This codes for CASSQLAGGDNEQFF.

V gene TRBV7-8 combines with J gene TRBJ1-6, with a possible D match to TRBD1 (5 bases). CDR1 and CDR2 from the germline V gene are SGHVS and FQNEAQ. This CDR3 spans 15 amino acids. Trimming cost V 3 bases and J 6 bases, with 12 bases left between them. This chain's CDR3 is CASSLAGTFNSPLHF. As DNA, the CDR3 is TGTGCCAGCAGCTTGGCCGGGACCTTTAATTCACCCCTCCACTTT. Together with reference TRBV7-8 and TRBJ1-6, the CDR3 gives the full variable domain: GAGVSQSPRYKVAKRGQDVALRCDPISGHVSLFWYQQALGQGPEFLTYFQNEAQLDKSGLPSDRFFAERPEGSVSTLKIQRTQQEDSAVYLCASSLAGTFNSPLHFGNGTRLTVT.

This rearrangement joins TRBV19 to TRBJ2-5; D is possibly TRBD1 (6 bases). The CDR3 is 14 residues long. CDR1 LNHDA and CDR2 SQIVND come from the germline V gene (reference sequence). V gave up 4 bases and J gave up 2 bases, with 11 bases separating them. The CDR3 DNA reads as TGTGCCAGTAGTACCTCCCAGGGGCAAGAGACCCAGTACTTC. Translating gives CASSTSQGQETQYF.